This is a list of T cell receptor beta chains from one sample in a study of shared clonotypes between healthy human individuals. Sequenced by immunoSEQ multiplex PCR; TCRdb stores in-frame clones only, minus some. The repertoire holds around 2.1 million clones, with 90% to 95% as singletons. Sequencing was performed on naive CD8+ T cells from PBMCs. The receptors were sampled from a young man in good health. Some clones in this sample may be carry-over from other donors' samples. Each CDR3 is given with its conserved first and last residue. D genes are given only for firm matches. The listing skips clone size in some rows; elsewhere it reads once, few, many or a size class.

TRBD1	TRBJ1-4	-	TRBV27	TGTGCCAGCAGTCCCAGGGGGGCGCGGGAAAAACTGTTTTTT	CASSPRGAREKLFF
-	TRBJ2-5	-	TRBV28	TGTGCCAGCAGTCGGGGGTCAGCCAGGGCGAAGGAGACCCAGTACTTC	CASSRGSARAKETQYF
TRBD1	TRBJ2-7	-	TRBV9	TGTGCCAGCAGCTCCAGTCCAGGACAGGGGGGGACATACGAGCAGTACTTC	CASSSSPGQGGTYEQYF
TRBD2	TRBJ2-1	once	TRBV28	TGTGCCAGCAGGCGGGAGGGTTATTTGGAGCAGTTCTTC	CASRREGYLEQFF
-	TRBJ1-5	-	TRBV5-8	TGTGCCAGCAGCCCCGACAGAAATAGCAATCAGCCCCAGCATTTT	CASSPDRNSNQPQHF
-	TRBJ2-7	-	TRBV27	TGTGCCAGCAGCCCACTCGGGGCGCGCTACGAGCAGTACTTC	CASSPLGARYEQYF
-	TRBJ1-1	-	TRBV10-1	TGCGCCAGCAGTGACGGGACGAACACTGAAGCTTTCTTT	CASSDGTNTEAFF
-	TRBJ2-1	-	TRBV9	TGTGCCAGCAGCGTAGCTAGGACAATCAATGAGCAGTTCTTC	CASSVARTINEQFF
TRBD2	TRBJ2-7	-	TRBV7-2	TGTGCCAGCAGCTGGGGGACTAGCGGGAGATTCTTATCCTACGAGCAGTACTTC	CASSWGTSGRFLSYEQYF
-	TRBJ1-2	-	TRBV28	TGTGCCAGCGTAGCACGGGCATTTCAGGCTGCCGGCTACACCTTC	CASVARAFQAAGYTF
TRBD2	TRBJ2-1	-	TRBV5-1	TGCGCCAGCAGCAATCTAGCGGAGAACTACAATGAGCAGTTCTTC	CASSNLAENYNEQFF
-	TRBJ2-2	once	TRBV28	TGTGCCAGCACCCTTTGGCGGGCGGCGAACACCGGGGAGCTGTTTTTT	CASTLWRAANTGELFF
TRBD2	TRBJ2-7	-	TRBV27	TGTGCCAGCAGTGGTCGGGCTAGCGGGAGGGACGAGCAGTACTTC	CASSGRASGRDEQYF